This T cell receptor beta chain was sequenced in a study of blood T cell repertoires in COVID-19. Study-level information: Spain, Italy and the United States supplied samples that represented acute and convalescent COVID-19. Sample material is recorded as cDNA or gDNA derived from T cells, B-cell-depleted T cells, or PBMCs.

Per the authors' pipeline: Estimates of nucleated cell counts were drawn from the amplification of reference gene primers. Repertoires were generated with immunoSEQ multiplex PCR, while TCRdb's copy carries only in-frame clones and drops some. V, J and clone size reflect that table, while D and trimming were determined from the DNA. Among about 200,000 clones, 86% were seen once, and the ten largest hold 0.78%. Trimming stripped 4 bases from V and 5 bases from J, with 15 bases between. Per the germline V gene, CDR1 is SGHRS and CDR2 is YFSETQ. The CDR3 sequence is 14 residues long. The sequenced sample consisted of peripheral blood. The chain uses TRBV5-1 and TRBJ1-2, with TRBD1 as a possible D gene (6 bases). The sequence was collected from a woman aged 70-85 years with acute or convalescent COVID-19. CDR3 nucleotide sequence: TGCGCCAGCAGCCATCCAGGGGAATCGTATGGCTACACCTTC. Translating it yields CASSHPGESYGYTF.